Following are 2 T cell receptor beta chains from one sample sequenced in a study of technical replicates of blood from a few donors. Sequencing used immunoSEQ multiplex PCR; TCRdb keeps in-frame clones, though not all of them. This table has 84,000 or so clones, around 93% appearing once. What was sequenced was T cells isolated from PBMCs. Every receptor here comes from a human donor in good health.

CDR3 DNA: TGTGCCAGCATGGGAGATGGACTAGCGGGTGTGCAGTTCTTC. Translated, it gives CASMGDGLAGVQFF. The chain links TRBV11-2 to TRBJ2-1; 11 bases are shared with TRBD2. The junction had 11 bases not matched to a gene; V was cut back by 7 bases and J by 12 bases. The CDR3 runs 14 residues. Germline V CDR1 and CDR2: SGHAT, FQNNGV.

The chain has TRBV10-2 and TRBJ2-1, with 12 bases that match TRBD2. V was pared by 7 bases and J by 9 bases, with 7 bases of the junction left unmatched. This CDR3 comprises 14 residues. CDR1 is WSHSY and CDR2 is SAAADI in the germline V gene. The CDR3 loop is CASNLPLAGGEQFF. The CDR3 bases are TGCGCCAGCAATCTACCACTAGCGGGGGGTGAGCAGTTCTTC.